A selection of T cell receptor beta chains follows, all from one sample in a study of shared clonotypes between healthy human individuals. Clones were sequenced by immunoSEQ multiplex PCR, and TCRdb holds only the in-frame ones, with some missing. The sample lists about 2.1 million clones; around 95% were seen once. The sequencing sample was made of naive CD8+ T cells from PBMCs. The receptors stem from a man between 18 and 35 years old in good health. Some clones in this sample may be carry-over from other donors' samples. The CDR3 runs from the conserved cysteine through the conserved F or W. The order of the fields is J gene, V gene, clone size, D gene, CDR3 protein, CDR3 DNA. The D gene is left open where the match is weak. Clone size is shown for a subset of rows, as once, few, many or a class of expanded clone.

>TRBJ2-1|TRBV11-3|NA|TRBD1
CASSLEGTGVYNEQFF
TGTGCCAGCAGCTTAGAAGGGACAGGGGTATACAATGAGCAGTTCTTC
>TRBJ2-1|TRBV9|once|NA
CASSHSLADSSYNEQFF
TGTGCCAGCAGCCACAGCCTAGCGGACAGCTCCTACAATGAGCAGTTCTTC
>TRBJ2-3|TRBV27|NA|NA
CASSPLPDTQYF
TGTGCCAGCAGTCCTCTCCCAGATACGCAGTATTTT
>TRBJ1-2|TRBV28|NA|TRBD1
CASSLGQNYGYTF
TGTGCCAGTTCTCTGGGACAGAATTATGGCTACACCTTC
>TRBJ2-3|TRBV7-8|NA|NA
CASSPLTGTDTQYF
TGTGCCAGCAGCCCGCTTACAGGCACAGATACGCAGTATTTT
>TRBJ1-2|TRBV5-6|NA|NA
CASSLVGEGYTF
TGTGCCAGCAGCTTGGTTGGGGAGGGCTACACCTTC
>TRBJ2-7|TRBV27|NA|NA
CASSFAGNTYEQYF
TGTGCCAGCAGTTTTGCGGGAAATACCTACGAGCAGTACTTC
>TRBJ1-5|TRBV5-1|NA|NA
CASSIQGSQPQHF
TGCGCCAGCAGCATACAGGGTAGTCAGCCCCAGCATTTT
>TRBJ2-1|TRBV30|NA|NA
CASKRGSPSYNEQFF
TGTGCCTCAAAAAGGGGGTCCCCCTCCTACAATGAGCAGTTCTTC
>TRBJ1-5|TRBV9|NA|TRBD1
CASSFRDRGLVRNQPQHF
TGTGCCAGCAGCTTCCGGGACAGGGGTTTGGTTCGCAATCAGCCCCAGCATTTT
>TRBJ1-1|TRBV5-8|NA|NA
CASSMDSLNTEAFF
TGTGCCAGCAGCATGGACAGCTTGAACACTGAAGCTTTCTTT
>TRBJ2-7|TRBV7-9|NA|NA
CASSLPGSSYEQYF
TGTGCCAGCAGCTTACCGGGTAGCTCCTACGAGCAGTACTTC
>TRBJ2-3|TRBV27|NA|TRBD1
CASPRPGQGPQGDTQYF
TGTGCCAGCCCAAGACCGGGACAGGGGCCACAAGGAGATACGCAGTATTTT
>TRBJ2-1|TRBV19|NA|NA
CASSMVGSYNEQFF
TGTGCCAGTAGTATGGTCGGAAGCTACAATGAGCAGTTCTTC
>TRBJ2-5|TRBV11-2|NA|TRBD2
CASSFPTSGRGDQETQYF
TGTGCCAGCAGCTTTCCCACGTCCGGGAGGGGCGACCAAGAGACCCAGTACTTC
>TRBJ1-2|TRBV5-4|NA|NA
CASSLGDDYGYTF
TGTGCCAGCAGCTTGGGAGATGACTATGGCTACACCTTC
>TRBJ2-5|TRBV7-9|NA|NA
CASSFQGQETQYF
TGTGCCAGCAGCTTTCAGGGCCAAGAGACCCAGTACTTC
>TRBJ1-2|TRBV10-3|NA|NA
CAISESRSGDYGYTF
TGTGCCATCAGTGAGTCGAGGTCAGGGGACTATGGCTACACCTTC
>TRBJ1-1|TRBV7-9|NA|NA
CASSARGGMNTEAFF
TGTGCCAGCAGCGCCCGAGGCGGCATGAACACTGAAGCTTTCTTT
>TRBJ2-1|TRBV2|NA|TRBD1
CASREQGYNEQFF
TGTGCCAGCAGGGAACAGGGGTACAATGAGCAGTTCTTC
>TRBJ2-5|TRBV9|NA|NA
CASSALGETQYF
TGTGCCAGCAGCGCCCTTGGGGAGACCCAGTACTTC
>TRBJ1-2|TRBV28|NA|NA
CASSRGPPDGYTF
TGTGCCAGCAGTAGGGGCCCCCCCGATGGCTACACCTTC
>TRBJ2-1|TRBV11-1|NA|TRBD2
CASSSQGLAGSSYNEQFF
TGTGCCAGCAGCTCCCAAGGACTAGCGGGGAGCTCCTACAATGAGCAGTTCTTC
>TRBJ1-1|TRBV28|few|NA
CASSVLMNTEAFF
TGTGCCAGCAGTGTTCTGATGAACACTGAAGCTTTCTTT
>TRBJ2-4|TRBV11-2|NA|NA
CASSLIGAGRNIQYF
TGTGCCAGCAGCTTAATTGGGGCGGGAAGGAACATTCAGTACTTC
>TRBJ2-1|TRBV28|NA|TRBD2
CASSLGLAGTEQFF
TGTGCCAGCAGTTTAGGGCTAGCGGGAACTGAGCAGTTCTTC
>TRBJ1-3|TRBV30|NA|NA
CAWSAIPSGNTIYF
TGCGCCTGGAGTGCTATACCTTCTGGAAACACCATATATTTT
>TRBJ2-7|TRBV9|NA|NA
CASSVGGQGRLEGEQYF
TGTGCCAGCAGCGTAGGCGGCCAGGGTCGGTTGGAGGGCGAGCAGTACTTC
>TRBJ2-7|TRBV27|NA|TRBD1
CASSLYTGGYEQYF
TGTGCCAGCAGTTTATACACAGGGGGCTACGAGCAGTACTTC
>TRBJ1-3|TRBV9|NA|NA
CASSTHRASSGNTIYF
TGTGCCAGCAGCACCCACAGGGCCAGCTCTGGAAACACCATATATTTT
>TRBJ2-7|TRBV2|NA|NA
CASTEGVSYEQYF
TGTGCCAGCACCGAAGGCGTTTCCTACGAGCAGTACTTC